The 21 T cell receptor beta chains reported below all come from one sample, sequenced in a study of T cells after somatic rescue of genetic block (dated by TCRdb to between 2020 and 2021). Receptor libraries were prepared by the immunoSEQ multiplex PCR assay. Entries here come from immuneACCESS through TCRdb and include only in-frame sequences with V and J called. Some clones fail to appear in such tables; in the studies checked, an unresolved V gene covers under half of the shortfall, and the cause of the remainder is unknown. The sample includes approximately 10,000 clones, with 60% to 85% observed a single time. The top ten hold approximately 12% of the sample. The source material was peripheral blood mononuclear cells (PBMCs). The receptors were gathered from a boy aged 5-17 years.

J is TRBJ1-4 and V is TRBV11-2, with D hard to call. The CDR3 has 15 residues. The germline V gene encodes CDR1 SGHAT and CDR2 FQNNGV. V dropped 5 bases and J dropped 4 bases, with 14 bases sitting between them. The CDR3 DNA follows: TGTGCCAGCAGCCAAGGGTTTTTGGGTAATGAAAAACTGTTTTTT. The encoded protein is CASSQGFLGNEKLFF.

The rearrangement links TRBV7-9 to TRBJ2-7; D possibly corresponds to TRBD1 (5 bases). The CDR3 covers 12 residues. V lost 8 bases and J 4 bases, leaving 12 bases between the germline ends. The germline V gene encodes CDR1 SEHNR and CDR2 FQNEAQ (reference sequence). CDR3 sequence (DNA): TGTGCCAGCTCCAGGGTAACTTACGAGCAGTACTTC. Encoded protein: CASSRVTYEQYF.

In its sample, this clone was seen once. V gene TRBV28 combines with J gene TRBJ2-3; the D call may be TRBD1 or TRBD2 (5 bases each). Germline V gives CDR1 MDHEN, CDR2 SYDVKM. Trimming pared 1 base from V and 3 bases from J, leaving 11 bases between. This CDR3 has 15 amino acids. In DNA, the CDR3 is TGTGCCAGCAGTTTATCAGGGAGTGGGACAGATACGCAGTATTTT. Translated: CASSLSGSGTDTQYF.

V usage is TRBV2 and J usage is TRBJ2-2, with 7 bases aligning to TRBD2. The CDR3 totals 13 residues. The germline CDR1 and CDR2 sequences are SNHLY and FYNNEI. The J segment lost 4 bases and the V segment lost 6 bases, leaving 2 bases of the junction unmatched. The CDR3 is CASRGRVTGELFF. The CDR3 DNA follows: TGTGCCAGCAGGGGGAGGGTCACCGGGGAGCTGTTTTTT.

This clone was seen more than once but under ten times. The rearrangement joins TRBV9 to TRBJ2-7, with TRBD1 identical over 7 bases. CDR3 length: 14 amino acids. The J segment lost 3 bases and the V segment lost 0 bases, leaving 3 bases of the junction unmatched. CDR1 and CDR2 from the germline V gene are SGDLS and YYNGEE. The CDR3 nucleotides read TGTGCCAGCAGCGTAGGTCCAGGGGGCTACGAGCAGTACTTC. This codes for CASSVGPGGYEQYF.

V and J are TRBV10-2 and TRBJ2-3; 10 bases match TRBD2. The CDR3 has 17 amino acids. Germline lookup yields CDR1 WSHSY and CDR2 SAAADI. V trimming: 7 bases; J trimming: 2 bases; junction bases outside the gene matches: 12. The CDR3 sequence is CASTGASGRSDTDTQYF. The DNA of the CDR3 is TGCGCCAGCACCGGTGCTAGCGGGAGATCGGACACAGATACGCAGTATTTT.

The genes are TRBV4-2 and TRBJ2-5, with 9 bases matching TRBD2. After removal of 0 bases from V and 5 bases from J, the junction contained 7 bases not matched to a gene. The CDR3 totals 16 residues. Germline-derived CDR1 and CDR2 are LGHNA and YNFKEQ. In DNA form, the CDR3 reads TGTGCCAGCAGCCAAGACCAACCCGGACTAGCGGAGACCCAGTACTTC. The encoded protein is CASSQDQPGLAETQYF.

The rearrangement links TRBV6-6 to TRBJ2-1; 9 nucleotides align to TRBD1. This CDR3 region has 14 residues. Trimming took 2 bases from V and 4 from J; bases not matched to a gene: 0. The germline CDR1 and CDR2 sequences are MNHNY and SVGAGI (reference sequence). The CDR3 spells CASSYGTGYNEQFF. CDR3 coding DNA: TGTGCCAGCAGTTACGGGACAGGGTACAATGAGCAGTTCTTC.

This sequence joins TRBV7-9 and TRBJ2-1; no definite D call. Per the germline V gene, CDR1 is SEHNR and CDR2 is FQNEAQ (reference sequence). This CDR3 has 11 residues. Trimming took off 2 bases at V and 5 bases at J, with 1 base between the two ends. CDR3 bases: TGTGCCAGCAGCTTAAACAATGAGCAGTTCTTC. Translated, it gives CASSLNNEQFF.

The chain has TRBV10-3 and TRBJ2-7; the D is unclear. The CDR3 has 12 residues. V shed 6 bases and J shed 6 bases, with 12 bases lying between them. From germline, CDR1 is ENHRY and CDR2 SYGVKD. The CDR3 is CAISLLGVEQYF. The CDR3 coding sequence is TGTGCCATCAGCCTCCTAGGTGTCGAGCAGTACTTC.

Details on this clone: An end of the junction differs from the germline gene, which may be a read error. V is TRBV7-7 and J is TRBJ2-2; D possibly corresponds to TRBD1 (5 bases). Germline CDR1 SSHAT, CDR2 FNYEAQ (reference sequence). The CDR3 sequence is 14 residues long. CDR3 amino acids: CASSPGHYTGELFF. The CDR3 region has the DNA TGTGCTAGCAGTCCCGGACACTACACCGGGGAGCTGTTTTTT.

The rearrangement links TRBV27 to TRBJ2-7; possibly TRBD1 for D (6 bases). This CDR3 is 14 amino acids long. CDR1 and CDR2 from the germline V gene are MNHEY and SMNVEV (reference sequence). Trimming removed 5 bases from V and 6 bases from J, with 17 bases in between. For the CDR3, the DNA is TGTGCCAGCAGTCTCCGTAGGACAGCCTTCGAGCAGTACTTC. The encoded protein is CASSLRRTAFEQYF.

The chain is built from TRBV5-4 and TRBJ2-7, with TRBD1 matching 10 bases. Looked up from germline, CDR1 is SGHNT and CDR2 is YYREEE (reference sequence). This CDR3 is built from 14 residues. The V segment lost 4 bases and the J segment 4 bases; nucleotides outside the gene matches: 5. In DNA, the CDR3 is TGTGCCAGCAGCCAGGGACAGGGGCTTTACGAGCAGTACTTC. It specifies CASSQGQGLYEQYF.

The rearrangement links TRBV7-9 to TRBJ2-2; D uncertain. Trimming took off 1 base at V and 6 bases at J, with 9 bases between the two ends. There are 14 residues in the CDR3. CDR1 is SEHNR and CDR2 is FQNEAQ in the germline V gene (reference sequence). The CDR3 protein is CASSLGVSPGELFF. The CDR3 nucleotides read TGTGCCAGCAGCTTAGGGGTTAGCCCCGGGGAGCTGTTTTTT.

This rearrangement joins TRBV11-2 to TRBJ1-1, with D possibly TRBD1 on 5 matching bases. The CDR3 sequence is 15 residues long. Trimming removed 0 bases at V and 1 base at J, with 9 bases between. Germline V gives CDR1 SGHAT, CDR2 FQNNGV. CDR3 sequence: CASSLDPGPNTEAFF. In DNA form, the CDR3 reads TGTGCCAGCAGCTTAGATCCGGGGCCGAACACTGAAGCTTTCTTT. Based on the CDR3 plus reference TRBV11-2 and TRBJ1-1, the full variable domain is EAGVAQSPRYKIIEKRQSVAFWCNPISGHATLYWYQQILGQGPKLLIQFQNNGVVDDSQLPKDRFSAERLKGVDSTLKIQPAKLEDSAVYLCASSLDPGPNTEAFFGQGTRLTVV.

CDR3 nucleotide sequence: TGTGCCAGCAGCTTCCCAGACCGCTATGGCTACACCTTC. It specifies CASSFPDRYGYTF. J is TRBJ1-2 and V is TRBV5-6; D is uncertain. This CDR3 contains 13 residues. V lost 2 bases and J 4 bases, leaving 9 bases between the germline ends. Germline assignment: CDR1 SGHDT and CDR2 YYEEEE. The full variable domain, its missing parts supplied by reference TRBV5-6 and TRBJ1-2, is DAGVTQSPTHLIKTRGQQVTLRCSPKSGHDTVSWYQQALGQGPQFIFQYYEEEERQRGNFPDRFSGHQFPNYSSELNVNALLLGDSALYLCASSFPDRYGYTFGSGTRLTVV.

V gene TRBV5-4 combines with J gene TRBJ2-2; 9 bases agree with TRBD1. Germline lookup yields CDR1 SGHNT and CDR2 YYREEE (reference sequence). The length of the CDR3 is 14 residues. V shed 5 bases, J shed 4 bases, and the junction held 3 bases outside the gene matches. The CDR3 is CASRGTGLTGELFF. The CDR3 bases are TGTGCCAGCAGGGGGACAGGGCTCACCGGGGAGCTGTTTTTT. The full variable domain, with the rest looked up from reference TRBV5-4 and TRBJ2-2, is ETGVTQSPTHLIKTRGQQVTLRCSSQSGHNTVSWYQQALGQGPQFIFQYYREEENGRGNFPPRFSGLQFPNYSSELNVNALELDDSALYLCASRGTGLTGELFFGEGSRLTVL.

This chain joins TRBV6-6 and TRBJ2-3, with 9 bases identical to TRBD1. Losses at the gene ends were 8 bases for V and 7 bases for J; bases not matched to a gene: 7. There are 13 residues in the CDR3. Germline lookup yields CDR1 MNHNY and CDR2 SVGAGI (reference sequence). The CDR3 nucleotides are TGTGCCAGCCGGGACAGGGAAAGGAATACGCAGTATTTT. Protein: CASRDRERNTQYF.

This clone has only one observation. The chain has TRBV10-3 and TRBJ2-5; TRBD2 agrees at 14 bases. Near its end, the DNA agrees better with TRBJ2-7, so the J call may be wrong. The length of the CDR3 is 14 residues. Germline V gene sequence: CDR1 ENHRY, CDR2 SYGVKD. The CDR3 coding sequence is TGTGCCGTCGGGACTAGCGGGAGTGTGAACGAGCAGTACTTC. Residues: CAVGTSGSVNEQYF.

The chain joins TRBV5-4 to TRBJ2-5; the D gene is possibly TRBD2 (7 bases). CDR1 SGHNT and CDR2 YYREEE come from the germline V gene (reference sequence). The CDR3 contains 15 residues. V was trimmed by 2 bases and J by 5 bases, leaving 16 bases between them. The CDR3, as DNA: TGTGCCAGCAGCTTTGGGGGGGGCCGATTGGAGACCCAGTACTTC. Residues: CASSFGGGRLETQYF.

CDR3 nucleotide sequence: TGTGCCAGCAGATATCGGGGGGGCCTCTACAATGAGCAGTTCTTC. Its protein is CASRYRGGLYNEQFF. This chain links TRBV6-6 with TRBJ2-1; 8 bases map to TRBD2. Trimming took 6 bases from V and 3 from J; bases not matched to a gene: 7. The CDR3 is 15 residues long. Germline CDR1 is MNHNY and CDR2 is SVGAGI (reference sequence).